This TCR beta chain derives from a study of T-cell reconstitution after alpha-beta-depleted transplantation in children. Study observations and caveats: T-cell numbers and diversity, one year after transplant, stemmed largely from T cells that were newly produced.

Note on this clonotype: Its antigen is unknown.

CDR1 is MNHNS and CDR2 is SASEGT in the germline V gene. The CDR3 has 13 amino acids. V was pared by 1 base and J by 8 bases, with 11 bases between. For TCRbeta, the library was prepared with unique molecular identifiers. TCRdb re-derived calls from the PCR reads in MiXCR, one entry per CDR3 protein. The sample has 500,000 to 600,000 distinct CDR3 sequences, over 20% seen once. This receptor was obtained from a boy younger than two with Wiskott-Aldrich syndrome, due to receive a stem cell transplant. Sample: PBMCs, taken before TCRalphabeta/CD19-depleted stem cell transplant. The V and J genes are TRBV6-1 and TRBJ1-2, with D hard to call. This chain's CDR3 is CASSEVRVWGYTF. CDR3 nucleotide sequence: TGTGCCAGCAGTGAAGTAAGGGTTTGGGGCTACACCTTC.